The 4 T cell receptor beta chains given below trace back to one sample, sequenced in a study of blood T cell repertoires in COVID-19. Method: immunoSEQ multiplex PCR; TCRdb's copy keeps in-frame clones and lacks some. Of around 220,000 clones in the sample, 70% to 90% were seen once. Sequenced input: peripheral blood. Every receptor here comes from a woman between 50 and 59 years old with COVID-19, enrolled during active disease.

The chain uses TRBV4-1 and TRBJ1-1; D not resolved. The CDR3 spans 16 residues. Germline V lookup: CDR1 MGHRA, CDR2 YSYEKL. V lost 0 bases and J lost 4, with 15 bases in between. In nucleotides, the CDR3 is TGCGCCAGCAGCCAAGATCTGGGCAGCCTGCCCACTGAAGCTTTCTTT. Translating gives CASSQDLGSLPTEAFF.

The rearrangement joins TRBV3-1 (or the pseudogene TRBV3-2) to TRBJ2-5, with TRBD2 identical over 11 bases. Trimming took 2 bases from V and 4 from J; bases not matched to a gene: 6. CDR1 LGHDT and CDR2 YNNKEL come from the germline V gene (reference sequence). The CDR3 has 16 amino acids. CDR3 bases: TGTGCCAGCAGCCAACCCGGGACTAGCGGAGGAGAGACCCAGTACTTC. Protein: CASSQPGTSGGETQYF.

J is TRBJ1-2 and V is TRBV27; 9 bases line up with TRBD1. The germline gives CDR1 MNHEY, CDR2 SMNVEV (reference sequence). V lost 8 bases, J lost 8 bases, and 12 bases stayed unmatched. The CDR3 loop spans 14 amino acids. The CDR3 is CASGPGTGIEGYTF. The CDR3, as DNA: TGTGCCAGCGGTCCCGGGACAGGGATAGAGGGCTACACCTTC.

The chain joins TRBV11-2 to TRBJ2-5, with 7 bases lining up with TRBD1. CDR3 length: 15 residues. V dropped 1 base and J dropped 4; count of bases not matched to a gene: 6. Germline assignment: CDR1 SGHAT and CDR2 FQNNGV. The CDR3, as DNA: TGTGCCAGCAGCTTAGGAGGGGGCGTAAGAGAGACCCAGTACTTC. Translation gives CASSLGGGVRETQYF. The full variable domain, rest sourced from reference TRBV11-2 and TRBJ2-5, is EAGVAQSPRYKIIEKRQSVAFWCNPISGHATLYWYQQILGQGPKLLIQFQNNGVVDDSQLPKDRFSAERLKGVDSTLKIQPAKLEDSAVYLCASSLGGGVRETQYFGPGTRLLVL.